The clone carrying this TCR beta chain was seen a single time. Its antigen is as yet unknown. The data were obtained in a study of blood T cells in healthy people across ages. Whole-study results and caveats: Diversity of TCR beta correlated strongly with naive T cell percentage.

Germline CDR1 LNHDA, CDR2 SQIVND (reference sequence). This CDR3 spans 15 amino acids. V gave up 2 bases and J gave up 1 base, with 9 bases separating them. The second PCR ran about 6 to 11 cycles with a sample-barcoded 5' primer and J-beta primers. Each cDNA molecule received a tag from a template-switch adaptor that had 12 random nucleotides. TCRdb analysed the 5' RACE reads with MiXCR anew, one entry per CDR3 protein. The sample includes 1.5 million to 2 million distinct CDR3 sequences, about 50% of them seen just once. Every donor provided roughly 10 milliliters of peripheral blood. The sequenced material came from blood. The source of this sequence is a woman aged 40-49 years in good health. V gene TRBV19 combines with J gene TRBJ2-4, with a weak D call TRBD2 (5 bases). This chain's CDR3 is CASSIREGAKNIQYF. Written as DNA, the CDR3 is TGTGCCAGTAGTATACGGGAAGGGGCCAAAAACATTCAGTACTTC.